This note documents a single T cell receptor beta chain sequence. Sequencing used immunoSEQ multiplex PCR; TCRdb keeps in-frame clones, though not all of them. This table holds approximately 10,000 clones, 60% to 75% found once. The sample originates from a study of neoadjuvant anti-PD-1 for oral cavity cancer. Time point specified: after neoadjuvant nivolumab, at surgical resection. Cohort: HPV-negative, locally advanced oral cavity squamous cell carcinoma patients. The sample in question was PBMCs, obtained after nivolumab (anti-PD-1) treatment. The source of this sequence is a person aged 35-79 years with oral cavity squamous cell carcinoma.

CDR3 coding DNA: TGTGCCAGCAGTTCACTAGCGGGGTTCTACAATGAGCAGTTCTTC. Protein: CASSSLAGFYNEQFF. The chain carries TRBV6-5 and TRBJ2-1; TRBD2 matches 10 bases. Looked up from germline, CDR1 is MNHEY and CDR2 is SVGAGI. The CDR3 is made up of 15 amino acids. Germline trimming cut 4 bases from V and 3 bases from J; bases unmatched to any gene: 3.